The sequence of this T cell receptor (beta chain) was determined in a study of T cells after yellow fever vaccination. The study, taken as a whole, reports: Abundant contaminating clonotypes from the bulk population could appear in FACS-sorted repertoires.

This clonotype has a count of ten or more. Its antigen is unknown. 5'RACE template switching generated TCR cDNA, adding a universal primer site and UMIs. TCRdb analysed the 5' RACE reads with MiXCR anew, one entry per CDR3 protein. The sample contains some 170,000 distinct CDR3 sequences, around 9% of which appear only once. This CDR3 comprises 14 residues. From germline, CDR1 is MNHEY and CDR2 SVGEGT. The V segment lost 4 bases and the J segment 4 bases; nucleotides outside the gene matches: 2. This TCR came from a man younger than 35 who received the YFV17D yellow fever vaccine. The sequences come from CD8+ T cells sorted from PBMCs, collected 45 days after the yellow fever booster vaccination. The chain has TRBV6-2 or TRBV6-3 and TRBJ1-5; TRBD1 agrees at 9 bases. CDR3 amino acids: CASSSGTGNQPQHF. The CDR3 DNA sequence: TGTGCCAGCAGTTCCGGGACAGGGAATCAGCCCCAGCATTTT.